The clone carrying this TCR beta chain was found a few times. Its matching antigen is unknown. These data belong to a study of T cell repertoires in cytomegalovirus infection. Study in general: CMV epitopes that were recently identified and HLA-C-restricted were used alongside well-studied HLA-B-restricted ones. Public TCR beta signatures indicated both CMV infection and matching HLA type. Study findings and constraints: The ex vivo response was dominated by HLA-C-restricted CMV-specific TCR beta clonotypes. Public TCR beta family frequency separated CMV-and-HLA carriers, including in an independent cohort.

TCRdb re-analysed the reads in MiXCR, keeping a single row per CDR3 protein. The repertoire holds 650,000 to 900,000 distinct CDR3 sequences, with 25% to 35% as singletons. The source material was cultured CD8+ T cells from PBMCs, sampled from culture after CMV antigen stimulation. This receptor was identified in a human donor in good health (CMV status not recorded). Some clones in this sample may be carry-over from other donors' samples.

The CDR3 DNA follows: TGCGCCAGCAGCCAGGGGGCCATGAACACTGAAGCTTTCTTT. Protein: CASSQGAMNTEAFF. V and J are TRBV4-1 and TRBJ1-1, with D tentatively TRBD1 (6 bases). CDR1 and CDR2 from the germline V gene are MGHRA and YSYEKL. With 3 bases removed from V and 0 bases from J, the gap between germline ends came to 8 bases. CDR3 length: 14 residues.